This passage covers 5 T cell receptor beta chains from one sample sequenced in a study of cytomegalovirus exposure and HLA in healthy donors. This PCR relied on a set of 60 Vbeta primers and 13 Jbeta primers. The protocol was immunoSEQ multiplex PCR, while the TCRdb copy is restricted to in-frame clones and leaves out a portion. The table has approximately 190,000 clones, approximately 85% seen once. Specimen: PBMCs. The receptors derive from a woman aged 18-29 years in good health and CMV-seronegative.

CDR3 in DNA: TGTGCCAGCATCGGGACTAGCGGGATTTTGTGGTACAATGAGCAGTTCTTC. It specifies CASIGTSGILWYNEQFF. V gene TRBV7-9 combines with J gene TRBJ2-1; 13 bases line up with TRBD2. With V trimmed by 7 bases and J by 4 bases, 10 bases remained unmatched. CDR1 and CDR2 from the germline V gene are SEHNR and FQNEAQ (reference sequence). The CDR3 has 17 amino acids.

This rearrangement joins TRBV29-1 to TRBJ2-2, with D possibly matching TRBD2 (5 bases). Germline-derived CDR1 and CDR2 are SQVTM and ANQGSEA. The CDR3 runs 15 residues. V lost 6 bases to trimming and J lost 1 base, with 15 bases between them. DNA for the CDR3: TGCAGCGTCCTGTTGACCGGGAAGAACACCGGGGAGCTGTTTTTT. Residues: CSVLLTGKNTGELFF.

The genes are TRBV7-9 and TRBJ2-2; 7 positions agree with TRBD2. The V and J ends lost 2 bases and 0 bases, in that order; junction bases with no gene match: 3. The CDR3 spans 16 residues. Germline CDR1 is SEHNR and CDR2 is FQNEAQ (reference sequence). The CDR3 coding sequence is TGTGCCAGCAGCTTAAAGCGGGGAACGAACACCGGGGAGCTGTTTTTT. It encodes CASSLKRGTNTGELFF.

This sequence joins TRBV4-1 and TRBJ2-3; TRBD2 aligns across 9 bases. V was pared by 4 bases and J by 2 bases, with 13 bases of the junction left unmatched. Per the germline V gene, CDR1 is MGHRA and CDR2 is YSYEKL. This CDR3 region has 18 residues. This CDR3 reads CASSPGGGAPPSTDTQYF. The DNA for the CDR3 is TGCGCCAGCAGCCCTGGCGGGGGGGCCCCGCCATCCACAGATACGCAGTATTTT.

As to this clone: One junction end disagrees with the germline gene, perhaps due to a read error. The chain's CDR3 is CAWSLGQDTGAFF. The CDR3 region has the DNA TGTGCCTGGAGTCTTGGACAGGACACTGGAGCTTTCTTT. The J gene is TRBJ1-1, the V gene TRBV30; 7 bases align to TRBD1. Germline CDR1 reads GTSNPN; CDR2 reads SVGIG (reference sequence). The length of the CDR3 is 13 residues.